This record looks at one TCR beta chain sequence and its context. Its antigen is undetermined. This CDR3 has 19 amino acids. Unmatched junction bases numbered 13, after V lost 7 bases and J lost 0 bases. Per germline, CDR1 MNHNS and CDR2 SASEGT. Preparation of the TCRbeta library involved a method that used unique molecular identifiers. TCRdb processed the PCR reads anew with MiXCR; each CDR3 protein has one entry. The sample lists 450,000 to 600,000 distinct CDR3 sequences, approximately 13% seen once, with about 2% in the top ten. The data originate from a study of T-cell reconstitution after alpha-beta-depleted transplantation in children. Study-wide results and limits: Diversity of TCRbeta at day 60 was high in some patients, arising from surviving recipient T cells and thymic progenitors. As was reported, about two months after transplant, alpha-beta T cells came from several hundred expanded graft clones. Newly generated T cells supplied most T-cell counts and diversity one year post-transplant.

The source was PBMCs, mostly from graft donor cells, collected 360 days after TCRalphabeta/CD19-depleted stem cell transplant. This sequence originates from a male patient between 5 and 17 years old who had a stem cell transplant for acute myeloid leukemia, so the T cells may come from the graft donor. The chain is built from TRBV6-1 and TRBJ2-2; 11 bases line up with TRBD2. CDR3 bases: TGTGCCAGCACCCTGCTGCGGGGACTAGCGGCCTCGAACACCGGGGAGCTGTTTTTT. It translates to CASTLLRGLAASNTGELFF.